The 22 T cell receptor beta chains given below trace back to one sample, sequenced in a study of vaccination and CD4 T cells after COVID-19. The antigens of these receptors remain unknown. The Oncomine TCR Beta short-read assay sequenced DNA from cultured CD4+ T cells. TCRdb passed the PCR reads through MiXCR, listing each CDR3 protein once. The profile shows about 11,000 distinct CDR3 sequences, approximately 70% of them singletons. As to treatment: roughly 10-day PBMC culture with coronavirus spike peptide pools or control peptides (ViraFEST assay). Sequencing was done on a sample of CD4+ T cells from blood, cultured in vitro. These receptors were taken from a human donor who had recovered from COVID-19.

The genes are TRBV4-3 and TRBJ2-2; TRBD2 matches 8 bases. The CDR3 runs to 16 residues. The V and J ends lost 0 bases and 1 base, in that order; junction bases with no gene match: 1. The germline CDR1 and CDR2 sequences are LGHNA and YSLEER. This chain's CDR3 is CASSQDRGGNTGELFF. CDR3 bases: TGCGCCAGCAGCCAAGATCGGGGGGGGAACACCGGGGAGCTGTTTTTT.

V and J are TRBV6-1 and TRBJ1-1; 9 bases are a match to TRBD1. Germline trimming cut 6 bases from V and 4 bases from J; bases unmatched to any gene: 6. The CDR3 has 14 residues. CDR1 is MNHNS and CDR2 is SASEGT in the germline V gene. The CDR3 DNA reads as TGTGCCAGCAGGGTTACAGGGGGCACCACTGAAGCTTTCTTT. Translated, it gives CASRVTGGTTEAFF.

V and J are TRBV7-6 and TRBJ1-6; the D is unclear. The V end lost 1 base, the J end lost 7 bases, and 11 bases lay between the germline ends. CDR3 length: 15 residues. The germline V gene encodes CDR1 SGHVS and CDR2 FNYEAQ. The CDR3, as DNA: TGTGCCAGCAGCTTAGAGGCCCTGGGAAATTCACCCCTCCACTTT. Translating it yields CASSLEALGNSPLHF.

The chain has TRBV12-3 or TRBV12-4 and TRBJ1-2; 8 bases are a match to TRBD1. Trimming cost V 2 bases and J 4 bases; bases outside gene matches: 0. CDR3 length: 13 residues. Here the CDR3 reads CASSLTGGYGYTF. The CDR3 coding sequence is TGTGCCAGCAGTTTAACAGGGGGCTATGGCTACACCTTC.

The rearrangement joins TRBV10-1 to TRBJ2-7, with 8 bases that match TRBD1. Unmatched junction bases numbered 4, after V lost 5 bases and J lost 1 base. Germline lookup yields CDR1 WNHNN and CDR2 SYGVQD (reference sequence). The CDR3 length is 14 residues. The DNA for the CDR3 is TGCGCCAGCAGTCCCCAGGGGGCATCCTACGAGCAGTACTTC. Translating gives CASSPQGASYEQYF.

The chain's CDR3 is CASSYSMGSGLANTGELFF. The CDR3 bases are TGTGCCAGCAGTTACTCGATGGGGTCGGGTCTAGCGAACACCGGGGAGCTGTTTTTT. This rearrangement joins TRBV6-5 to TRBJ2-2; D uncertain. The germline V gene encodes CDR1 MNHEY and CDR2 SVGAGI. The CDR3 extends over 19 amino acids. V lost 0 bases to trimming and J lost 0 bases, with 17 bases between them.

A single count supports this clonotype. The chain combines TRBV4-1 with TRBJ1-5, with 7 bases that match TRBD1. Germline lookup yields CDR1 MGHRA and CDR2 YSYEKL. There are 15 residues in the CDR3. Germline trimming cut 3 bases from V and 5 bases from J; bases unmatched to any gene: 7. The CDR3 is CASSHDRDSDQPQHF. CDR3 nucleotides: TGCGCCAGCAGCCACGACCGGGACAGTGATCAGCCCCAGCATTTT.

This clonotype has only a few counts. The chain links TRBV10-1 to TRBJ2-6; TRBD1 matches at 8 bases. This CDR3 spans 16 amino acids. Germline values: CDR1 WNHNN, CDR2 SYGVQD (reference sequence). V lost 4 bases, J lost 2 bases, and 4 bases stayed unmatched. In DNA form, the CDR3 reads TGCGCCAGCAGTGCCCTGACAGGGGCTGGGGCCAACGTCCTGACTTTC. This gives the protein CASSALTGAGANVLTF.

This sequence joins TRBV27 and TRBJ2-2; D is unresolved. This CDR3 is 16 amino acids long. Germline V lookup: CDR1 MNHEY, CDR2 SMNVEV (reference sequence). V lost 1 base and J lost 6, with 15 bases in between. CDR3 loop: CASSLYGYGAAGELFF. CDR3 DNA: TGTGCCAGCAGTTTATATGGTTACGGAGCCGCCGGGGAGCTGTTTTTT.

This sequence joins TRBV11-3 and TRBJ1-5, with D hard to call. Germline V gene sequence: CDR1 SGHNT, CDR2 YENEEA. Trimming took 6 bases from V and 1 from J, leaving 13 bases between them. This CDR3 has 15 residues. The CDR3 sequence is CASRHGGRSNQPQHF. The CDR3 nucleotides are TGTGCCAGCAGACATGGAGGGAGAAGCAATCAGCCCCAGCATTTT.

The genes are TRBV6-1 and TRBJ1-4; D possibly corresponds to TRBD1 (6 bases). The CDR3 has 14 amino acids. Trimming took 7 bases from V and 0 from J, leaving 9 bases between them. The germline V gene has CDR1 MNHNS and CDR2 SASEGT. The CDR3: CASKDRTTNEKLFF. DNA for the CDR3: TGTGCCAGCAAAGACAGGACAACTAATGAAAAACTGTTTTTT.

V is TRBV19 and J is TRBJ1-5; D ambiguous. V was shortened by 0 bases and J by 0 bases, with 12 bases between the two germline ends. The length of the CDR3 is 17 residues. Germline V gene data show CDR1 as LNHDA and CDR2 as SQIVND (reference sequence). DNA of the CDR3: TGTGCCAGTAGTATAGATTGGGCCAGTCTTAGCAATCAGCCCCAGCATTTT. Translating it yields CASSIDWASLSNQPQHF.

The chain links TRBV7-4 to TRBJ1-5; no reliable D call. Germline V gene sequence: CDR1 SGHVT, CDR2 SQSDAQ. V lost 5 bases, J lost 6 bases, and 8 bases lay in between. The CDR3 loop spans 12 amino acids. The CDR3 region has the DNA TGTGCCAGCAGCCCCCTAGGTCAGCCCCAGCATTTT. Its protein is CASSPLGQPQHF. The full variable domain, completed using reference TRBV7-4 and TRBJ1-5, is GAGVSQSPRYKVAKRGRDVALRCDSISGHVTLYWYRQTLGQGSEVLTYSQSDAQRDKSGRPSGRFSAERPERSVSTLKIQRTEQGDSAVYLCASSPLGQPQHFGDGTRLSIL.

This CDR3 is CASSPEGHMSSYNEQFF. The DNA for the CDR3 is TGTGCCAGCAGCCCAGAGGGGCACATGAGCTCCTACAATGAGCAGTTCTTC. This sequence joins TRBV3-1 and TRBJ2-1; D could derive from TRBD1 or TRBD2 (5 bases each). CDR3 length equals 17 residues. Germline CDR1 LGHDT, CDR2 YNNKEL (reference sequence). The V end lost 4 bases, the J end lost 0 bases, and 16 bases lay between the germline ends.

The rearrangement uses TRBV28 and TRBJ2-1; 12 bases agree with TRBD1. CDR3 length: 18 residues. Germline V gene lookup returns CDR1 MDHEN and CDR2 SYDVKM. V shed 5 bases, J shed 0 bases, and the junction held 8 bases outside the gene matches. The chain's CDR3 is CASSRDRGPSGSYNEQFF. In DNA, the CDR3 is TGTGCCAGCAGTCGGGACAGGGGGCCCTCCGGCTCCTACAATGAGCAGTTCTTC.

This chain links TRBV20-1 with TRBJ2-2; unclear D gene. V was cut by 6 bases and J by 2 bases, with 10 bases left in between. The CDR3 consists of 13 residues. Germline V gene data show CDR1 as DFQATT and CDR2 as SNEGSKA (reference sequence). CDR3 amino acids: CSALATNTGELFF. The CDR3 DNA reads as TGCAGTGCCCTCGCTACTAACACCGGGGAGCTGTTTTTT.

The rearrangement uses TRBV7-9 and TRBJ1-2; TRBD1 matches 10 bases. The CDR3 is 16 residues long. The ends lost 5 bases at V and 0 bases at J; junction bases unmatched: 6. Looked up from germline, CDR1 is SEHNR and CDR2 is FQNEAQ (reference sequence). The CDR3 region has the DNA TGTGCCAGCAGCCAGGGACAGGGGTCTTCTAACTATGGCTACACCTTC. Protein sequence: CASSQGQGSSNYGYTF.

The rearrangement links TRBV12-3 or TRBV12-4 to TRBJ1-6; no firm D call. The CDR3 sequence is 18 residues long. Trimming cost V 0 bases and J 0 bases, with 12 bases left between them. The CDR3 here is CASSLASGPRSYNSPLHF. The CDR3 DNA is TGTGCCAGCAGTTTAGCCTCAGGCCCTCGCTCCTATAATTCACCCCTCCACTTT.

This chain connects TRBV6-1 to TRBJ2-1; 10 nucleotides agree with TRBD1. Germline values: CDR1 MNHNS, CDR2 SASEGT. This CDR3 contains 14 residues. With 7 bases clipped from V and 7 bases from J, the junction kept 7 bases outside the gene matches. Here the CDR3 DNA reads TGTGCCAGCAAACCGGGACAGGGGAATAATGAGCAGTTCTTC. Translating gives CASKPGQGNNEQFF.

The chain uses TRBV20-1 and TRBJ1-1; possibly TRBD1 for D (5 bases). Germline loops: CDR1 DFQATT, CDR2 SNEGSKA (reference sequence). Trimming shortened V by 6 bases and J by 1 base, and 18 bases separated the two germline ends. This CDR3 region has 15 residues. The CDR3 reads CSAVRQTAPNTEAFF. In nucleotides, the CDR3 is TGCAGTGCAGTAAGGCAGACAGCACCGAACACTGAAGCTTTCTTT.

The chain employs TRBV20-1 and TRBJ2-5; the D gene is possibly TRBD2 (5 bases). CDR1 is DFQATT and CDR2 is SNEGSKA in the germline V gene (reference sequence). V lost 3 bases, J lost 5 bases, and 7 bases lay in between. The CDR3 is made up of 11 amino acids. CDR3 in amino acids: CSARWRETQYF. In DNA form, the CDR3 reads TGCAGTGCTAGGTGGAGGGAGACCCAGTACTTC.

The rearrangement links TRBV20-1 to TRBJ2-2; the match to TRBD1 covers 9 bases. This CDR3 contains 14 residues. Germline V gene lookup returns CDR1 DFQATT and CDR2 SNEGSKA (reference sequence). The V and J ends lost 6 bases and 3 bases, in that order; junction bases with no gene match: 5. The CDR3, as DNA: TGCAGTGCCCTCCGGGACAGGGACACCGGGGAGCTGTTTTTT. This codes for CSALRDRDTGELFF.